This TCR beta chain was recorded in a study of T cell responses to AZD1222 COVID-19 vaccine. Study-level points and caveats: Only five or six individuals given AZD1222 were seropositive at baseline. Females made up more of the donors, who were largely white British, and clonal diversity may have come out too low.

With respect to this clone: As yet, its antigen is unknown.

V was clipped by 0 bases and J by 0 bases, with 8 bases between them. This CDR3 comprises 15 residues. Germline loops: CDR1 LNHNV, CDR2 YYDKDF (reference sequence). Libraries were prepared by immunoSEQ multiplex PCR; TCRdb keeps only in-frame clonotypes and omits some of them. The sample has roughly 120,000 clones, 80% to 95% seen once; the top ten hold 4% to 4.5%. The rearrangement links TRBV15 to TRBJ1-1; D remains unclear. Sequenced material: peripheral blood, taken 28 days after the second dose of the MenACWY control vaccine. This sequence was found in an adult who received the MenACWY meningococcal vaccine as a control. The CDR3 spells CATSRDRRLNTEAFF. The CDR3 DNA is TGTGCCACCAGCAGAGATCGACGGCTGAACACTGAAGCTTTCTTT.